This T cell receptor (beta chain) was sequenced during a study of cytomegalovirus exposure and HLA in healthy donors. About this clone: Its cognate antigen is unknown.

The V and J ends lost 7 bases and 5 bases respectively, with 9 bases between them. Germline CDR1 SEHNR, CDR2 FQNEAQ (reference sequence). The CDR3 is 12 amino acids. Study-wide results and limits: Rare TCR sequences dominated, though some public TCRs recurred in many donors. TCR beta chains numbering more than 150 were designated cytomegalovirus-associated.

The assay was immunoSEQ multiplex PCR, and TCRdb's table has in-frame clones only and misses some. Here the sample spans tens of thousands of clones, roughly 95% being singletons. The V gene is TRBV7-9, the J gene TRBJ2-1; a weak D match, TRBD1 (5 bases). Sequencing was done on a sample of PBMCs. This clonotype was sampled from a woman younger than 30 in good health and CMV-seropositive. The DNA for the CDR3 is TGTGCCAGCATCCCAGGGCACAATGAGCAGTTCTTC. Encoded protein: CASIPGHNEQFF.